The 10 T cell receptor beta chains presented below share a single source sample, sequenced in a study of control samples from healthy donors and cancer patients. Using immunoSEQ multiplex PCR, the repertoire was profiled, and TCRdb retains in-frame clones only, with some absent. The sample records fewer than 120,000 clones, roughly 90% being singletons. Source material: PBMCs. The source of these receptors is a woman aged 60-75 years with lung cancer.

The CDR3 region has the DNA TGCGCCAGCAGCCAACCCGTAGGACAGGAAGCTTTCTTT. Translating it yields CASSQPVGQEAFF. The chain combines TRBV4-1 with TRBJ1-1; D possibly corresponds to TRBD1 (6 bases). Trimming pared 2 bases from V and 8 bases from J, leaving 12 bases between. Germline CDR1 and CDR2: MGHRA and YSYEKL. This CDR3 has 13 residues.

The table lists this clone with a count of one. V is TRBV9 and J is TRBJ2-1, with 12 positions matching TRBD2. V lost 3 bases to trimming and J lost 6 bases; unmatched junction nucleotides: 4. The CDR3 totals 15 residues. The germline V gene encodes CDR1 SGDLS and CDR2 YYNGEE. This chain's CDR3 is CASSDEGLAGNEQFF. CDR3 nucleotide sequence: TGTGCCAGCAGCGACGAGGGACTAGCGGGCAATGAGCAGTTCTTC.

CDR3 region: CASSLKNKDSEAFF. The DNA of the CDR3 is TGTGCCAGCAGCTTGAAAAACAAGGACAGTGAAGCTTTCTTT. The chain has TRBV11-1 and TRBJ1-1, with D possibly TRBD1 on 6 matching bases. V shed 3 bases and J shed 7 bases, with 15 bases lying between them. This CDR3 is built from 14 residues. The germline gives CDR1 SGHAT, CDR2 FQDESV (reference sequence).

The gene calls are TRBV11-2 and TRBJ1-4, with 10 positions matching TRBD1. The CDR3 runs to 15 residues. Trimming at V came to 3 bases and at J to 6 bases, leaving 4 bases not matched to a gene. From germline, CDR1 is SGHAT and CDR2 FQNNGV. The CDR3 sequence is CASSLGTGADEKLFF. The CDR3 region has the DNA TGTGCCAGCAGCTTGGGGACAGGGGCGGATGAAAAACTGTTTTTT.

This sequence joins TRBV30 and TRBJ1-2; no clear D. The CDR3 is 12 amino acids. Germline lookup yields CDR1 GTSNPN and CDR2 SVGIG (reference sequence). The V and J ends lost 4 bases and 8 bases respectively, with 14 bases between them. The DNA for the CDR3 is TGTGCCTGGACTACAACCTACTCGGGCTACACCTTC. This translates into CAWTTTYSGYTF.

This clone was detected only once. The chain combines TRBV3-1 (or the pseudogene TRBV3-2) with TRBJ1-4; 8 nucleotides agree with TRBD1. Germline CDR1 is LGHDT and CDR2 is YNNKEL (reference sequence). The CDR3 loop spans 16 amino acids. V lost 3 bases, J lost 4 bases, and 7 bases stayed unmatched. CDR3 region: CASSQRQGSYNEKLFF. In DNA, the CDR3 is TGTGCCAGCAGCCAGAGACAGGGGTCCTATAATGAAAAACTGTTTTTT.

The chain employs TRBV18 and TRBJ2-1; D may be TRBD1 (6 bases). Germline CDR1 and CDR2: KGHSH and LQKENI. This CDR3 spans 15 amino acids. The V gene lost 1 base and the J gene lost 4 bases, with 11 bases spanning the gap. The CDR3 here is CASSPRGGLYNEQFF. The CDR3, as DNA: TGTGCCAGCTCACCACGAGGGGGATTATACAATGAGCAGTTCTTC.

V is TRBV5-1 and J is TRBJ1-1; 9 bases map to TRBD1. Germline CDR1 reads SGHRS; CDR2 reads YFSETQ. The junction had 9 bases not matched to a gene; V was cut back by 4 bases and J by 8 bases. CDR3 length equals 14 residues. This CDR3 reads CASSPRTGVPEAFF. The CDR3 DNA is TGCGCCAGCAGCCCGCGGACAGGGGTACCAGAAGCTTTCTTT.

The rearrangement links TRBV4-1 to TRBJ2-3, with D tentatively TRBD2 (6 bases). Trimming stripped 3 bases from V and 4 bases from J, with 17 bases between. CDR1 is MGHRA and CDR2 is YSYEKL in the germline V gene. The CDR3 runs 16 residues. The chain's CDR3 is CASSQLHGRGADTQYF. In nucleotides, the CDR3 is TGCGCCAGCAGCCAGTTGCACGGGAGAGGCGCAGATACGCAGTATTTT.

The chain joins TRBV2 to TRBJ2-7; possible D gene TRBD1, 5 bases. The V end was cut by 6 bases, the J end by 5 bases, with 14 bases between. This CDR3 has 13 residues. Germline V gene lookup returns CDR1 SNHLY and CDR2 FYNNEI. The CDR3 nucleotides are TGTGCCAGCAGATATGGGGTAGGGGACGAGCAGTACTTC. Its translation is CASRYGVGDEQYF.